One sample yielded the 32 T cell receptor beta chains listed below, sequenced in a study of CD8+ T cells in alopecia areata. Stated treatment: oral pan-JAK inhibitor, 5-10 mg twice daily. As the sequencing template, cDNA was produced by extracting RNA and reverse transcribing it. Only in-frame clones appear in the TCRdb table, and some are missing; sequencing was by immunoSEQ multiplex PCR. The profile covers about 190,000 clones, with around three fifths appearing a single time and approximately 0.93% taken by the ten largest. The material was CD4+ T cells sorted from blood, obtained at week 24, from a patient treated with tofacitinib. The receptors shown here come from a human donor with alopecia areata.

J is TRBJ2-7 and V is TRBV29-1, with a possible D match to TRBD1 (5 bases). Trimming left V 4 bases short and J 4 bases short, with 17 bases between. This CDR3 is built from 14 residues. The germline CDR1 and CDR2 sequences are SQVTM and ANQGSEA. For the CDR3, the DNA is TGCAGCGTTGGGATTGCCCAGGGCAGGTACGAGCAGTACTTC. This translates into CSVGIAQGRYEQYF.

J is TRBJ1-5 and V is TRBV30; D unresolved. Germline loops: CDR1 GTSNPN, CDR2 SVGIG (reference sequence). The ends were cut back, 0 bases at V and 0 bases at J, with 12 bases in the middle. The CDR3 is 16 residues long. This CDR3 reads CAWSVRQLNSNQPQHF. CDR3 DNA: TGTGCCTGGAGTGTCAGGCAGCTAAATAGCAATCAGCCCCAGCATTTT.

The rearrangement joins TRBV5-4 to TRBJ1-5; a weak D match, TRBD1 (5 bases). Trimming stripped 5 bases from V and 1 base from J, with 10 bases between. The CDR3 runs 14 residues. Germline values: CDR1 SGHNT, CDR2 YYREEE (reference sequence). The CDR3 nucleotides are TGTGCCAGCAGTCTCCAGGGAAGCAATCAGCCCCAGCATTTT. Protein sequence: CASSLQGSNQPQHF.

CDR3: CSVGASGGQETQYF. In DNA form, the CDR3 reads TGCAGCGTTGGGGCTAGCGGGGGGCAAGAGACCCAGTACTTC. The chain carries TRBV29-1 and TRBJ2-5, with 11 bases fitting TRBD2. The CDR3 extends over 14 amino acids. Per the germline V gene, CDR1 is SQVTM and CDR2 is ANQGSEA. Germline trimming cut 4 bases from V and 2 bases from J; bases unmatched to any gene: 3.

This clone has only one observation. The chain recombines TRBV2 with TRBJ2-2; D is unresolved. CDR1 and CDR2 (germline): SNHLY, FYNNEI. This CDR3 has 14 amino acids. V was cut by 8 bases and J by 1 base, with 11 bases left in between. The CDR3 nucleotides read TGTGCCAGCCGCGCGACTGTGAACACCGGGGAGCTGTTTTTT. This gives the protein CASRATVNTGELFF. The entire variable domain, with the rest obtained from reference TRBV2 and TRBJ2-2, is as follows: EPEVTQTPSHQVTQMGQEVILRCVPISNHLYFYWYRQILGQKVEFLVSFYNNEISEKSEIFDDQFSVERPDGSNFTLKIRSTKLEDSAMYFCASRATVNTGELFFGEGSRLTVL.

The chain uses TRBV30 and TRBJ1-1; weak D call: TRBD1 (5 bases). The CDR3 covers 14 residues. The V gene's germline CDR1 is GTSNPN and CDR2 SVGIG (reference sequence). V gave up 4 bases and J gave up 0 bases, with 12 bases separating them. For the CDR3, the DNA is TGTGCCTGGACCTGGGCAGGGATGAACACTGAAGCTTTCTTT. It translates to CAWTWAGMNTEAFF.

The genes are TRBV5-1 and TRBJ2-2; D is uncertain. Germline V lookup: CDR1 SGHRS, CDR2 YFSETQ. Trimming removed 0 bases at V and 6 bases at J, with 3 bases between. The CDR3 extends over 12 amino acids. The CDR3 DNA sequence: TGCGCCAGCAGCTTGGAGTCCGGGGAGCTGTTTTTT. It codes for CASSLESGELFF.

The CDR3 sequence: CATSQNYNEQFF. The CDR3 bases are TGTGCCACCAGCCAAAACTACAATGAGCAGTTCTTC. V gene TRBV15 combines with J gene TRBJ2-1; D is undetermined. Trimming left V 5 bases short and J 3 bases short, with 5 bases between. The CDR3 loop spans 12 amino acids. Germline CDR1 and CDR2: LNHNV and YYDKDF (reference sequence).

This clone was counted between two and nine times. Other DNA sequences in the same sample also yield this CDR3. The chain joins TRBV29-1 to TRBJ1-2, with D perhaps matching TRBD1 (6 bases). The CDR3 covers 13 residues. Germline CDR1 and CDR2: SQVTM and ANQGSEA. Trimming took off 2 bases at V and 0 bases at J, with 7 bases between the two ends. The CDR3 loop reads CSVERGPNYGYTF. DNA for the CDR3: TGCAGCGTTGAACGGGGGCCTAACTATGGCTACACCTTC.

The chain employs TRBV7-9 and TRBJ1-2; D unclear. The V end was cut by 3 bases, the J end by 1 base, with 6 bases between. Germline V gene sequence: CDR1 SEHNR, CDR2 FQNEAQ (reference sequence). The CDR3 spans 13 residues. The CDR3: CASSFSSNYGYTF. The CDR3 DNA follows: TGTGCCAGCAGCTTTAGCAGTAACTATGGCTACACCTTC.

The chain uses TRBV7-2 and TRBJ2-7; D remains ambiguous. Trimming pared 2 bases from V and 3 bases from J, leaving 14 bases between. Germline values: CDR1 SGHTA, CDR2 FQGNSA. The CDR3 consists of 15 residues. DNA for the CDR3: TGTGCCAGCAGCTTACGCCGGGCCTCGGGCTACGAGCAGTACTTC. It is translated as CASSLRRASGYEQYF.

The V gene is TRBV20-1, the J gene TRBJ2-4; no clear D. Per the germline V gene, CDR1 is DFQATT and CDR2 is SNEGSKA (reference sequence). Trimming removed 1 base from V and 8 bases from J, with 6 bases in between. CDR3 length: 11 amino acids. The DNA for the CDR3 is TGCAGTGCTAGAGTAGTGGACATTCAGTACTTC. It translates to CSARVVDIQYF.

CDR3 in DNA: TGTGCCATCAGTGAGTCGGTGGGGACTAGCGGGCTGGTGTACTTC. Amino acids: CAISESVGTSGLVYF. V usage is TRBV10-3 and J usage is TRBJ2-7, with TRBD2 identical over 12 bases. The germline gives CDR1 ENHRY, CDR2 SYGVKD. The J segment lost 12 bases and the V segment lost 0 bases, leaving 9 bases of the junction unmatched. This CDR3 comprises 15 residues.

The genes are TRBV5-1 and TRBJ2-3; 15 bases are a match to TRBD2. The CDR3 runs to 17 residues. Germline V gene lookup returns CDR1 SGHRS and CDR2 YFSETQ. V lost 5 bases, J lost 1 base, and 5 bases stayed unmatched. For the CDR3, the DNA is TGCGCCAGCAGTAGGACTAGCGGGGGGGCCCGCACAGATACGCAGTATTTT. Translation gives CASSRTSGGARTDTQYF.

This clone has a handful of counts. CDR3: CASSEVADTNSPLHF. The CDR3 nucleotides are TGTGCCAGCAGTGAGGTGGCGGATACTAATTCACCCCTCCACTTT. The rearrangement uses TRBV6-4 and TRBJ1-6, with D uncertain. Germline CDR1 MRHNA, CDR2 SNTAGT. The CDR3 contains 15 residues. V gave up 3 bases and J gave up 6 bases, with 12 bases separating them.

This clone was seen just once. The CDR3 loop is CSVELLTGSAGVYNEQFF. In DNA, the CDR3 is TGCAGCGTTGAACTTCTCACCGGGTCGGCGGGGGTTTACAATGAGCAGTTCTTC. The genes are TRBV29-1 and TRBJ2-1; 7 bases are shared with TRBD2. CDR1 is SQVTM and CDR2 is ANQGSEA in the germline V gene. The CDR3 has 18 residues. The junction had 17 bases not matched to a gene; V was cut back by 2 bases and J by 4 bases.

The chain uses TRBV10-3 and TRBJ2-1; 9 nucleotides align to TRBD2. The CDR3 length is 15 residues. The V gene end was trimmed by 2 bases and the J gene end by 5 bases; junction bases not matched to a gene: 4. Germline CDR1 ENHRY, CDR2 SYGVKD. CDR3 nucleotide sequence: TGTGCCATCAGTGAGAAGCGGGGGGCCGACAATGAGCAGTTCTTC. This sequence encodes CAISEKRGADNEQFF.

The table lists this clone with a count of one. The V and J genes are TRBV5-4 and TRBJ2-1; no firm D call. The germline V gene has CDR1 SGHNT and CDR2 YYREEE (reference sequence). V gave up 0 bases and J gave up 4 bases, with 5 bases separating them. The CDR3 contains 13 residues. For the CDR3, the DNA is TGTGCCAGCAGCTTGGTGGGGTACAATGAGCAGTTCTTC. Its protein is CASSLVGYNEQFF.

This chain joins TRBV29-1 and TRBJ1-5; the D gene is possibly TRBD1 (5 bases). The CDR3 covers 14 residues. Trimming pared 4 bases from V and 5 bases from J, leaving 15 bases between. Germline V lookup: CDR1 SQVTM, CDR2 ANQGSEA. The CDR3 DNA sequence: TGCAGCGTTGGGATGGGGGGTCTCGATCAGCCCCAGCATTTT. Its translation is CSVGMGGLDQPQHF.

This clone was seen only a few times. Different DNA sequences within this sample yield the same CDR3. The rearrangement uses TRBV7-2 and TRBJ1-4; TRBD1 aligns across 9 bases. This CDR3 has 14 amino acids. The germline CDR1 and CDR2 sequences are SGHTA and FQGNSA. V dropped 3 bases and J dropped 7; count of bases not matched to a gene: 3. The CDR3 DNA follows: TGTGCCAGCAGCTTGGACAGGGGTTCTGAAAAACTGTTTTTT. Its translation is CASSLDRGSEKLFF.

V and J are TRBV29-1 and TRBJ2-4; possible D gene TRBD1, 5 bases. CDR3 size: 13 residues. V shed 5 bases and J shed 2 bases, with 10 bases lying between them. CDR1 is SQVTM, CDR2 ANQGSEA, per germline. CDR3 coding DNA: TGCAGCGTTTATAAGGGGTCCAAAAACATTCAGTACTTC. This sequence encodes CSVYKGSKNIQYF.

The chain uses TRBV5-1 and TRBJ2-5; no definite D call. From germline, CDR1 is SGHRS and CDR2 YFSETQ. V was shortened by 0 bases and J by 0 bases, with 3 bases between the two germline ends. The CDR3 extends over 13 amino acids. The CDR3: CASSLANQETQYF. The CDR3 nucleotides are TGCGCCAGCAGCTTGGCTAACCAAGAGACCCAGTACTTC. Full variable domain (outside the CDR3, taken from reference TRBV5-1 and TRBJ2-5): KAGVTQTPRYLIKTRGQQVTLSCSPISGHRSVSWYQQTPGQGLQFLFEYFSETQRNKGNFPGRFSGRQFSNSRSEMNVSTLELGDSALYLCASSLANQETQYFGPGTRLLVL.

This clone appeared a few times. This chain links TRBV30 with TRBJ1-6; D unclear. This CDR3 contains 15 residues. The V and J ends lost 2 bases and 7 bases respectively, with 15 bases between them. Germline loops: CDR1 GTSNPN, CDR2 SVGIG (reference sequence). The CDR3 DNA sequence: TGTGCCTGGAGTCGGGGAGGCTCCCACAATTCACCCCTCCACTTT. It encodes CAWSRGGSHNSPLHF.

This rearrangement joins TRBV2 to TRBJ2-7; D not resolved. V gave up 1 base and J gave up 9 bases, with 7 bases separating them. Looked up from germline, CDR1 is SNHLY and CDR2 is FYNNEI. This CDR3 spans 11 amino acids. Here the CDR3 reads CASSEVDPQYF. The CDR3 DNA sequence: TGTGCCAGCAGTGAAGTTGATCCGCAGTACTTC.

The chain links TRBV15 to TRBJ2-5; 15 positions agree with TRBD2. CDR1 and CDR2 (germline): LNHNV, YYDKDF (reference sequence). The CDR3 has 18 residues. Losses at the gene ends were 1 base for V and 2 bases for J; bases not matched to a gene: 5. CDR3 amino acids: CATSRGPGTSGGQETQYF. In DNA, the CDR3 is TGTGCCACCAGCAGAGGTCCCGGGACTAGCGGGGGGCAAGAGACCCAGTACTTC.

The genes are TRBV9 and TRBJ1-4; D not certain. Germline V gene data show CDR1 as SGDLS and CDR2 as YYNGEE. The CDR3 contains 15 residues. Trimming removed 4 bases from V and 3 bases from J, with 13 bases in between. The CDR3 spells CASSSQQSPNEKLFF. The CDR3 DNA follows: TGTGCCAGCAGCTCCCAACAGTCCCCTAATGAAAAACTGTTTTTT. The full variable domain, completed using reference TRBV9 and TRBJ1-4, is DSGVTQTPKHLITATGQRVTLRCSPRSGDLSVYWYQQSLDQGLQFLIQYYNGEERAKGNILERFSAQQFPDLHSELNLSSLELGDSALYFCASSSQQSPNEKLFFGSGTQLSVL.

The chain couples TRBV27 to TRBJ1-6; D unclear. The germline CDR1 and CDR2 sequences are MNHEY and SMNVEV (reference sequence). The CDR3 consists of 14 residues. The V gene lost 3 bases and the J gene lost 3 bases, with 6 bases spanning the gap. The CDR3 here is CASSFEGYNSPLHF. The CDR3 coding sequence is TGTGCCAGCAGTTTTGAGGGCTATAATTCACCCCTCCACTTT.

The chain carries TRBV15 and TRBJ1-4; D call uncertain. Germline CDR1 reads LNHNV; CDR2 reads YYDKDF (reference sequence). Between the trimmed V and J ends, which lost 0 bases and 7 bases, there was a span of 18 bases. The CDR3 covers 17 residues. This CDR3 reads CATSRDGGRTYSEKLFF. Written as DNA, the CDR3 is TGTGCCACCAGCAGAGATGGTGGACGAACTTATAGTGAAAAACTGTTTTTT.

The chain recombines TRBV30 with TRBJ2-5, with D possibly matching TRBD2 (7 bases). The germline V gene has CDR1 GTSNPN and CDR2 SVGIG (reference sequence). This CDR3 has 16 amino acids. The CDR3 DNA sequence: TGTTCAACCGCGGGGGAGGGGGTTAGAGTACAAGAGACCCAGTACTTC. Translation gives CSTAGEGVRVQETQYF.

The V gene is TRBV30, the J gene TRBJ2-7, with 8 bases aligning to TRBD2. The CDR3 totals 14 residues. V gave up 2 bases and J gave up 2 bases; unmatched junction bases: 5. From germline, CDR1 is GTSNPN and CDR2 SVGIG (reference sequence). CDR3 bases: TGTGCCTGGAGTTTGTCTAGCGGGCCCTACGAGCAGTACTTC. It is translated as CAWSLSSGPYEQYF.

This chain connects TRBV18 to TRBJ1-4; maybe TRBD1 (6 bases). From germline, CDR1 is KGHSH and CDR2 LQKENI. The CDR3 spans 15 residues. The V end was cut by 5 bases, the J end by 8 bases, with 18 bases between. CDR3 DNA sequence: TGTGCCAGCTCATCCGGGGGCAGCCTTAGCGAAAAACTGTTTTTT. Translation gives CASSSGGSLSEKLFF.

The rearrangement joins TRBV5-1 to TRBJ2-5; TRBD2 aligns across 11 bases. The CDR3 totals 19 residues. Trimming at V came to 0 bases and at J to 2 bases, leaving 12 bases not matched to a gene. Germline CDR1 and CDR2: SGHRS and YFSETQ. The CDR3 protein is CASSLGISSLAGGQETQYF. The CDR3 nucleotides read TGCGCCAGCAGCTTGGGTATATCTTCCCTAGCGGGGGGTCAAGAGACCCAGTACTTC.